This T cell receptor (beta chain) comes out of a study of CD8 T cells in Susac syndrome. The multiple sclerosis control group consisted of treatment-naive patients whose relapsing-remitting disease, which was either stable or active, fulfilled revised McDonald criteria. This clonotype turned up a few times. V lost 3 bases, J lost 9 bases, and 9 bases stayed unmatched. This CDR3 region has 13 residues. Looked up from germline, CDR1 is SGHDT and CDR2 is YYEEEE. RNA in amounts of about 0.5 to 1 ug was reverse transcribed with random hexamers. A multiplex approach, immunoSEQ multiplex PCR, amplified TCR beta CDR3 across 54 Vbeta and 13 Jbeta. TCRdb independently ran MiXCR on the immunoSEQ multiplex PCR reads; one entry per CDR3 protein. The table records under 150,000 distinct CDR3 sequences, roughly 80% of them present only once.

What was sequenced was CD8+ T cells from PBMCs. The TCR comes from a human donor with multiple sclerosis. V and J are TRBV5-6 and TRBJ2-7; 7 bases are shared with TRBD2. The CDR3 reads CASSWGGTTAQYF. CDR3 nucleotides: TGTGCCAGCAGCTGGGGGGGAACTACGGCGCAGTACTTC.